The sequence of this TCR beta chain was determined in a study of T-cell reconstitution after alpha-beta-depleted transplantation in children. Study-wide results and limits: Most T-cell counts and diversity one year after the transplant came from T cells that were newly produced.

V gave up 6 bases and J gave up 4 bases, with 6 bases separating them. The CDR3 has 11 amino acids. In the case of this clonotype: Its antigen remains unknown.

Preparation of the TCRbeta library involved a method that used unique molecular identifiers. TCRdb recomputed calls from the PCR reads with MiXCR, one row per CDR3 protein. The table shows about a million distinct CDR3 sequences, with about 29% occurring only once. The clonotype was recovered from a boy younger than two who had a stem cell transplant for SCID, so the T cells may come from the graft donor. The chain carries TRBV12-3 or TRBV12-4 and TRBJ1-2, with unresolved D. The specimen was PBMCs, mostly from graft donor cells, collected 360 days after TCRalphabeta/CD19-depleted stem cell transplant. CDR3 in DNA: TGTGCCAGCAGCCCTCTCTATGGCTACACCTTC. Its translation: CASSPLYGYTF.